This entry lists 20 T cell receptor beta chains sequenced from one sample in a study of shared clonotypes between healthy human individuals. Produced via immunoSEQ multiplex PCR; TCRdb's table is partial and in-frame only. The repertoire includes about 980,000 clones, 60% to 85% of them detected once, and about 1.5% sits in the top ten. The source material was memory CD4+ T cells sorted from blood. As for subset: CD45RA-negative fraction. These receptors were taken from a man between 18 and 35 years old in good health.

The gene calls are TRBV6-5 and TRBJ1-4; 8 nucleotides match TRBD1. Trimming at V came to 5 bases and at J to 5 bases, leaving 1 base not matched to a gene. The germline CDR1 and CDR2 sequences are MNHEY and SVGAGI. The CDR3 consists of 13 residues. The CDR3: CASSNRGNEKLFF. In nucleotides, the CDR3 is TGTGCCAGCAGTAACAGGGGGAATGAAAAACTGTTTTTT.

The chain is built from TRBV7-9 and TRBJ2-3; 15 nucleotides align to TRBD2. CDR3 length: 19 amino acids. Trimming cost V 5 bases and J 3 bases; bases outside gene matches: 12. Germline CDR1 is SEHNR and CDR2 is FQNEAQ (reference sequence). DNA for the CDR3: TGTGCCAGCAGCCCCGGGACTAGCGGGGGGTTAAGGTGGACAGATACGCAGTATTTT. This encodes CASSPGTSGGLRWTDTQYF.

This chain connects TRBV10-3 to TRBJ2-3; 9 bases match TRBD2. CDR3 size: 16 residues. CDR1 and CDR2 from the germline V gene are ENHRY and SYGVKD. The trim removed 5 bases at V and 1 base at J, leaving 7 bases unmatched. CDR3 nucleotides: TGTGCCATCAGTTTAGCTAGCGGGGCCGGCACAGATACGCAGTATTTT. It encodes CAISLASGAGTDTQYF.

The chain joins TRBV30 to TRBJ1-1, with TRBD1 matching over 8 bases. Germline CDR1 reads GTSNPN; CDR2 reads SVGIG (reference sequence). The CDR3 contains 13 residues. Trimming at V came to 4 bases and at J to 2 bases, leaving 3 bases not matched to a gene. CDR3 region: CAWNDRGNTEAFF. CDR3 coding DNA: TGTGCCTGGAATGACAGGGGTAACACTGAAGCTTTCTTT.

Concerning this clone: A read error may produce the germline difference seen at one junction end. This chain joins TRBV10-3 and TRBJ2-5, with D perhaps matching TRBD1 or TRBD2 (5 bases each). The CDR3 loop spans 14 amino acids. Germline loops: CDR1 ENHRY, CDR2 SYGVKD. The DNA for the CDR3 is TGTGCCGTCAGTCCGGGACGCCTCCAAGAGACCCAGTACTTC. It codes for CAVSPGRLQETQYF.

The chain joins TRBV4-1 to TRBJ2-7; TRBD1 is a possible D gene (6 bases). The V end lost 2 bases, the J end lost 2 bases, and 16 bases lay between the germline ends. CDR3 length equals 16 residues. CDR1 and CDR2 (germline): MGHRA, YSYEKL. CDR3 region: CASSQSSGVSTYEQYF. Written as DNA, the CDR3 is TGCGCCAGCAGCCAATCGTCAGGGGTATCTACCTACGAGCAGTACTTC.

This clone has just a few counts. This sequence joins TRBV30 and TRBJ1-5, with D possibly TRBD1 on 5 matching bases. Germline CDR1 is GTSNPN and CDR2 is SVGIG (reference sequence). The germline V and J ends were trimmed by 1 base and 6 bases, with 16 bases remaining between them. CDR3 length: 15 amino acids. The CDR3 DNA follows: TGTGCCTGGAGTGGGGGGGATGGATTGGGTCAGCCCCAGCATTTT. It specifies CAWSGGDGLGQPQHF.

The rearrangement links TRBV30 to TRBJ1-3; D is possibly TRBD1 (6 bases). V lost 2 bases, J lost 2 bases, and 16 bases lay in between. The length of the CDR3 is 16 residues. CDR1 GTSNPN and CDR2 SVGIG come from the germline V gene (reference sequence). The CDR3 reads CAWSPSGGGAGNTIYF. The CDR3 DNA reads TGTGCCTGGAGTCCCTCGGGAGGGGGGGCTGGAAACACCATATATTTT.

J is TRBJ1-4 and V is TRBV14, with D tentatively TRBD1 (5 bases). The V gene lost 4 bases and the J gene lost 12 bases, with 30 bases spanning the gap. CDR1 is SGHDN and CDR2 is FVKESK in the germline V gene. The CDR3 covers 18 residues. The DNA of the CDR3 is TGTGCCAGCAGCCGACTGAGTTCGGGACGCTCAAGACCTCACGAACTGTTTTTT. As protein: CASSRLSSGRSRPHELFF.

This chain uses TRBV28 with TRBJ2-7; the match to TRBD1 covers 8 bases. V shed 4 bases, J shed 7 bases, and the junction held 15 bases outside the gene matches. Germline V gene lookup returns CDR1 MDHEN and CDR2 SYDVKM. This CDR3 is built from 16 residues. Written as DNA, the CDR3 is TGTGCCAGCAGTTCGGACCGGGACAGGCTGTTGCGGGAGCAGTACTTC. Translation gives CASSSDRDRLLREQYF.

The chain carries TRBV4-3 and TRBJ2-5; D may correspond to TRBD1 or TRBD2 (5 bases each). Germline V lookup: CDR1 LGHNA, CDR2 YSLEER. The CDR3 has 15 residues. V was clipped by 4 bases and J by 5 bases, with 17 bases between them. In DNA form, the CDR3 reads TGCGCCAGCAGCCTGGGGCAGGGACCCGCGGAGACCCAGTACTTC. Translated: CASSLGQGPAETQYF.

The CDR3: CASRLLGQSSYEQYF. The CDR3 coding sequence is TGTGCCAGCCGCCTGTTGGGACAGTCCTCCTACGAGCAGTACTTC. The gene calls are TRBV6-1 and TRBJ2-7; 7 bases agree with TRBD1. CDR1 and CDR2 from the germline V gene are MNHNS and SASEGT. CDR3 size: 15 residues. Trimming took 8 bases from V and 0 from J; bases not matched to a gene: 10.

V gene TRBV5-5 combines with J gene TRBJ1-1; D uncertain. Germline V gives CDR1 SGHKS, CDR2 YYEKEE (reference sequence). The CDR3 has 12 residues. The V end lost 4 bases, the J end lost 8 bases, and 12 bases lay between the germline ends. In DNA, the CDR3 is TGTGCCAGCAGCCGTACGTCGGCAGAAGCTTTCTTT. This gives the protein CASSRTSAEAFF.

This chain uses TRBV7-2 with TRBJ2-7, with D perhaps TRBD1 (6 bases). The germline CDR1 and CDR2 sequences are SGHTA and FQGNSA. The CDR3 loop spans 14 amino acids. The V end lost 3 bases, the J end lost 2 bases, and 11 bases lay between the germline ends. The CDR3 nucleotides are TGTGCCAGCAGCTTTGCCAGGGGCCCCTACGAGCAGTACTTC. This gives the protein CASSFARGPYEQYF.

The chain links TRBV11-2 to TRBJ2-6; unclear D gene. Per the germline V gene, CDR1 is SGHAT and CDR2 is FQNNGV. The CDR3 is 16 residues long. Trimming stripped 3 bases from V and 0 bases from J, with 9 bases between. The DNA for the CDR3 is TGTGCCAGCAGCTTGTCCGGACCCTCTGGGGCCAACGTCCTGACTTTC. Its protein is CASSLSGPSGANVLTF.

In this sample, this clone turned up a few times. CDR3 sequence: CASSHAVYGGTDTQYF. For the CDR3, the DNA is TGTGCCAGCAGCCATGCGGTTTATGGGGGCACAGATACGCAGTATTTT. This sequence joins TRBV27 and TRBJ2-3; D is unclear. This CDR3 region has 16 residues. Germline loops: CDR1 MNHEY, CDR2 SMNVEV (reference sequence). Trimming took off 6 bases at V and 1 base at J, with 17 bases between the two ends.

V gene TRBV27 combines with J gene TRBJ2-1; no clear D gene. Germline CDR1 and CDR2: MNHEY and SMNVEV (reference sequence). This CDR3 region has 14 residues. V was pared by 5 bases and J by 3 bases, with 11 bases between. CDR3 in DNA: TGTGCCAGCAGTCCACGTCCAGACTACAATGAGCAGTTCTTC. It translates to CASSPRPDYNEQFF.

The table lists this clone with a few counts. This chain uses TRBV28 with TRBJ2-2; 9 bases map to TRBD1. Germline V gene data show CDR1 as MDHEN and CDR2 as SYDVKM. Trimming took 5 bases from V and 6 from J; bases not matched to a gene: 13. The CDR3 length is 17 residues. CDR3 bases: TGTGCCAGCAGTCCACCATCCGGACAGGGGAATCCCGGGGAGCTGTTTTTT. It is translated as CASSPPSGQGNPGELFF.

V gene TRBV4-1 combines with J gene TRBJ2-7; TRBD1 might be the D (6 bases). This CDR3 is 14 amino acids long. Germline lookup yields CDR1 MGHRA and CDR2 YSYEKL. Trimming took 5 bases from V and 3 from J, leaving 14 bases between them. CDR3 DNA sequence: TGCGCCAGCAGCACAACTAGGGACAACTACGAGCAGTACTTC. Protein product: CASSTTRDNYEQYF.

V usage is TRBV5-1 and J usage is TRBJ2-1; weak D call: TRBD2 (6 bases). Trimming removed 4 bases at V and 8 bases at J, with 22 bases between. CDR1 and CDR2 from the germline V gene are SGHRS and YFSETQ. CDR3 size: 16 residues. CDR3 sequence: CASSLSAGRGVHEQFF. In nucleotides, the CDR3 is TGCGCCAGCAGCCTGTCGGCGGGGCGGGGCGTTCATGAGCAGTTCTTC.